Described below is a single TCR beta chain sequence and its context. Its specificity is unknown. The PCR had 60 Vbeta and 13 Jbeta primers. Sequencing was performed with immunoSEQ multiplex PCR; in TCRdb, only in-frame clones are kept and a portion is missing. This table holds fewer than 200,000 clones, 80% found once. This sample stems from a study of cytomegalovirus exposure and HLA in healthy donors. Study observations and caveats: HLA alleles showed associations with 16,951 TCR beta sequences in a later analysis, at a 0.05 false discovery rate.

Germline V gene sequence: CDR1 SGHRS, CDR2 YFSETQ. Trimming cost V 0 bases and J 5 bases, with 12 bases left between them. The CDR3 length is 15 residues. The sequence came from a woman aged 45-65 years in good health and CMV-seropositive. The sequencing input was PBMCs. The chain couples TRBV5-1 to TRBJ2-1; perhaps TRBD2 as D (6 bases). The CDR3 loop reads CASSLVTSSNNEQFF. The CDR3 nucleotides are TGCGCCAGCAGCTTGGTTACTAGCTCTAACAATGAGCAGTTCTTC.